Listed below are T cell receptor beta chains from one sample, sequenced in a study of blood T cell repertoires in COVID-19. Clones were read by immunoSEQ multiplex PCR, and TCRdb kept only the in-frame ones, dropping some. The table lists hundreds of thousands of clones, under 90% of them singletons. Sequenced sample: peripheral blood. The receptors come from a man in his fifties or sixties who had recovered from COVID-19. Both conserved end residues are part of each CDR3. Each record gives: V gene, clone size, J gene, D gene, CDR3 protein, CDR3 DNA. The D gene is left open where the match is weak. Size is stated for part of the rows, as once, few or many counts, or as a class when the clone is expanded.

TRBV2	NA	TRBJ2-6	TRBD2	CASQGRGAGANVLTF	TGTGCCAGTCAAGGGAGGGGAGCCGGGGCCAACGTCCTGACTTTC
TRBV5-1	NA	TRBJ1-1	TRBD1	CASSFYSGGAFLPRTEAFF	TGCGCCAGCAGCTTCTACTCAGGGGGCGCATTCCTCCCGAGAACTGAAGCTTTCTTT
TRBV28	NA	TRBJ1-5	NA	CASSSGGSSNQPQHF	TGTGCCAGCAGTTCCGGCGGATCGAGCAATCAGCCCCAGCATTTT
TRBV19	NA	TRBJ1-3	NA	CASNIGQSNTIYF	TGTGCCAGTAACATCGGACAATCAAACACCATATATTTT
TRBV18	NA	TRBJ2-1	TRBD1	CASSLGTGPYNEQFF	TGTGCCAGCTCACTCGGGACAGGTCCATACAATGAGCAGTTCTTC
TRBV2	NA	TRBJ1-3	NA	CASAVDGNTIYF	TGTGCCAGCGCGGTAGATGGAAACACCATATATTTT
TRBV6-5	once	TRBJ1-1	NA	CASSYRGGNTEAFF	TGTGCCAGCAGTTACAGGGGCGGTAACACTGAAGCTTTCTTT
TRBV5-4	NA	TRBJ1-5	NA	CASSLEPDSSQPQHF	TGTGCCAGCAGCTTGGAACCCGATAGTAGTCAGCCCCAGCATTTT
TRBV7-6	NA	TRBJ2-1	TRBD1	CASSIRHRGQDEQFF	TGTGCCAGCAGCATCCGACACAGGGGGCAGGATGAGCAGTTCTTC
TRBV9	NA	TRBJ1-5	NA	CASSVEPGGANSNQPQHF	TGTGCCAGCAGCGTAGAGCCGGGGGGTGCTAATAGCAATCAGCCCCAGCATTTT